This paragraph reports one T cell receptor (beta chain). This clone was counted between two and nine times. Which antigen it targets is not known. Base qualities are not at hand, and no much larger clone is one base apart. After removal of 0 bases from V and 5 bases from J, the junction retains 4 bases not matched to a gene. From the cysteine up to the phenylalanine, the CDR3 has a length of 15 residues. CDR3 DNA only is kept here, 45 bases in frame from base 1. The germline V gene gives CDR1 as SGDLS and CDR2 as YYNGEE. These data belong to a study of lymphopenia after photon versus proton radiotherapy (dated by TCRdb to about 2019). About the investigation overall: In patients with gastrointestinal tumors who developed high-grade lymphopenia, the study compared the immunological effects of photon radiation therapy with those of proton radiation therapy. The 20 or so patients in the cohort had gastrointestinal tumors, were treated with either photon or proton therapy, and subsequently developed lymphopenia. The study aimed to characterize how the two radiation modalities differ in their impact on the immune system.

Overall results and qualifications from the work: The authors looked at the survival association only in patients who died, and they framed better survival with proton therapy as a possibility rather than a demonstrated result. Across the cohort, an inverse correlation was found between a larger post-nadir drop in TCR diversity and overall survival time among patients who died. Relative stability during treatment was observed in proton-treated patients, whereas loss of naive T cells and TCR diversity and gain of effector/memory populations were observed in photon-treated patients. After the lymphocyte count nadir, oligoclonal expansion, especially of CD8+ Temra cells, was observed in photon-treated repertoires, and the drop in diversity was driven by this expansion.

The library relied on the immunoSEQ multiplex PCR assay. T cell repertoires were profiled with deep sequencing of rearranged TCR beta loci together with multiparametric flow cytometry. TCRdb stores this immuneACCESS table with in-frame sequences only. Part of the clones is absent; in the studies checked, under half of the shortfall reflects unresolved V genes, and no reason is known for the rest. This sample is represented by 25,000 to 30,000 clones; 75% to 90% of them were singletons. 3.7% of the sample comes from the top ten. The input for sequencing was peripheral blood, taken from a patient treated with photon-based radiotherapy. The chain is made from TRBV9 and TRBJ2-3; TRBD1 agrees with 9 junctional bases. This TCR came from a woman aged 50 to 60 with pancreatic cancer. The DNA sequence is as follows: TGTGCCAGCAGCGTAGCTGGGACAGGGATAGATACGCAGTATTTT. It is translated as CASSVAGTGIDTQYF.